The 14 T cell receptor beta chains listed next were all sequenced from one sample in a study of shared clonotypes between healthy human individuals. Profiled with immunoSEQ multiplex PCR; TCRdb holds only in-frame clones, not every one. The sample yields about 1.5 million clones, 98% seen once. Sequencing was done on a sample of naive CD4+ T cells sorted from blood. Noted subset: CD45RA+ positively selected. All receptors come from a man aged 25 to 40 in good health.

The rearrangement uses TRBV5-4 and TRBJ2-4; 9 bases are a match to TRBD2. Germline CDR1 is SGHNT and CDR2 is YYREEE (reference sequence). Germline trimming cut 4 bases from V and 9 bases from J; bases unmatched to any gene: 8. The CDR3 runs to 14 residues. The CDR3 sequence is CASSVGGGDTIQYF. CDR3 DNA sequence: TGTGCCAGCAGCGTCGGCGGGGGGGACACCATTCAGTACTTC.

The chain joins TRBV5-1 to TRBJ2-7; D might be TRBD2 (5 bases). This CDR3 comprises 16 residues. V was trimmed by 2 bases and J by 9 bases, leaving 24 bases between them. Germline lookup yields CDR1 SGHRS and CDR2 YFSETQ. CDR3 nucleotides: TGCGCCAGCAGCTTCGGTCTAGCCCCATTTGAATTCGCGCAGTACTTC. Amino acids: CASSFGLAPFEFAQYF.

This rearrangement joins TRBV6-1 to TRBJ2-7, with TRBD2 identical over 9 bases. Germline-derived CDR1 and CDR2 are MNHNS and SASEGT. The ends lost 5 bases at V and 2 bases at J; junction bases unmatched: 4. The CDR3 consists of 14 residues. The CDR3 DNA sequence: TGTGCCAGCAGTCTAGCGGGAAGGACCTACGAGCAGTACTTC. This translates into CASSLAGRTYEQYF.

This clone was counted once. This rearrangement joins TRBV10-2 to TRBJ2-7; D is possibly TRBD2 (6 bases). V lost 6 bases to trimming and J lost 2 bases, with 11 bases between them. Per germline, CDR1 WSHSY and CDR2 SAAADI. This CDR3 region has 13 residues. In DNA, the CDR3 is TGCGCCAGCAGCGTCGGACTACCCTACGAGCAGTACTTC. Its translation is CASSVGLPYEQYF.

CDR3 protein: CASSAQDRSGDTQYF. The CDR3 DNA sequence: TGTGCCAGCAGCGCTCAGGACAGGTCCGGAGATACGCAGTATTTT. This chain joins TRBV9 and TRBJ2-3, with 7 nucleotides matching TRBD1. The length of the CDR3 is 15 residues. V was clipped by 3 bases and J by 5 bases; unmatched bases: 9. The germline V gene has CDR1 SGDLS and CDR2 YYNGEE.

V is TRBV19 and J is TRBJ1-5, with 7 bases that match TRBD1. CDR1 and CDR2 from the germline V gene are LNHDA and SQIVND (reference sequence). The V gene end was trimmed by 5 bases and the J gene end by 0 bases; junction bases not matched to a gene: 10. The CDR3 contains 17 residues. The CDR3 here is CASSSRKTGDSNQPQHF. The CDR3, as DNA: TGTGCCAGTAGTTCCCGGAAAACAGGGGATAGCAATCAGCCCCAGCATTTT.

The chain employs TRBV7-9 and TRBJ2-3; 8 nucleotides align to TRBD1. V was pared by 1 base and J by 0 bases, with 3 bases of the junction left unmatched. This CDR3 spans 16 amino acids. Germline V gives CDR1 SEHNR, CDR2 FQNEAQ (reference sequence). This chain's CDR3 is CASSLGDRRSTDTQYF. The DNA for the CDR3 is TGTGCCAGCAGCTTAGGGGACAGGAGAAGCACAGATACGCAGTATTTT.

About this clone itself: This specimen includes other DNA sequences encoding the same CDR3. As DNA, the CDR3 is TGTGCCAGCAGCTTGGTAGGGGGCGGCGAGCAGTACTTC. Its protein product is CASSLVGGGEQYF. The chain employs TRBV5-4 and TRBJ2-7; TRBD1 agrees at 7 bases. Germline-derived CDR1 and CDR2 are SGHNT and YYREEE (reference sequence). The V and J ends lost 0 bases and 6 bases, in that order; junction bases with no gene match: 3. The CDR3 runs 13 residues.

The CDR3 DNA is TGTGCCAGCAGCTACGGACTAGCGGCCACCGGGGAGCTGTTTTTT. It translates to CASSYGLAATGELFF. The J gene is TRBJ2-2, the V gene TRBV9, with 10 bases matching TRBD2. The CDR3 has 15 residues. The V segment lost 4 bases and the J segment 4 bases; nucleotides outside the gene matches: 4. From germline, CDR1 is SGDLS and CDR2 YYNGEE.

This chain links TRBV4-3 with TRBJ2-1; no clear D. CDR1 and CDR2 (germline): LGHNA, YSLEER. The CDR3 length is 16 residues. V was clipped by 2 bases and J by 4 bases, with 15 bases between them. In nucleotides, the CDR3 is TGCGCCAGCAGCCAATTTCTGGCCCAGGTTTACAATGAGCAGTTCTTC. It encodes CASSQFLAQVYNEQFF.

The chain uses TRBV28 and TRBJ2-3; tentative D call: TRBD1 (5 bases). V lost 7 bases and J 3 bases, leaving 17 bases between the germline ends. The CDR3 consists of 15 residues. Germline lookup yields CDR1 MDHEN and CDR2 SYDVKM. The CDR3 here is CASTQRSGQTDTQYF. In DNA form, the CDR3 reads TGTGCCAGCACCCAGAGGTCAGGGCAGACAGATACGCAGTATTTT.

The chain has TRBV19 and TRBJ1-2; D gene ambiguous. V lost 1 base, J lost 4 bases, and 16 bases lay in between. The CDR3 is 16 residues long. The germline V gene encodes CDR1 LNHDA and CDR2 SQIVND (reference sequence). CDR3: CASSIGPGRPLYGYTF. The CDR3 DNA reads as TGTGCCAGTAGTATAGGGCCCGGCAGGCCCCTCTATGGCTACACCTTC.

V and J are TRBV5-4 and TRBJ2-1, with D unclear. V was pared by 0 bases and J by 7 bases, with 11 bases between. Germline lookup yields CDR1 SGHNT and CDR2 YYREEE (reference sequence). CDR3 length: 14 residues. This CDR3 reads CASSLVSRLNEQFF. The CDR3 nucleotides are TGTGCCAGCAGCTTGGTCAGCAGGCTAAATGAGCAGTTCTTC.

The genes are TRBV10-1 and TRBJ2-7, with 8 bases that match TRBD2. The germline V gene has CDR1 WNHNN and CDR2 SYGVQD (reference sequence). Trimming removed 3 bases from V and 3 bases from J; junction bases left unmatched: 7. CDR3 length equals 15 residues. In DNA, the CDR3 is TGCGCCAGCAGTGAACAAGCGGGAGCGGGCTACGAGCAGTACTTC. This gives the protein CASSEQAGAGYEQYF.